In this sample, the clone carrying this T cell receptor (beta chain) turned up many times. Its target is not known. This sample was taken from a study of neurological immune-mediated disorders. Study findings and constraints: Phylogenetic grouping assigned the repertoires of 18 of 34 multiple sclerosis patients to a single related-CDR3 cluster, which may represent a signature.

V lost 1 base and J 4 bases, leaving 7 bases between the germline ends. This CDR3 is built from 14 residues. Germline CDR1 is KGHSH and CDR2 is LQKENI. TCRdb passed the 5' RACE reads through MiXCR, listing each CDR3 protein once. This sample has about 46,000 distinct CDR3 sequences, with about 2% found just once. This clonotype originated in a woman between 40 and 55 years old with multiple sclerosis. The sequencing sample was made of PBMCs. The chain uses TRBV18 and TRBJ2-2; D is perhaps TRBD2 (5 bases). The CDR3: CASSPRGITGELFF. The CDR3 DNA reads as TGTGCCAGCTCACCACGAGGGATCACCGGGGAGCTGTTTTTT.